The present TCR beta chain was sequenced within a study of response to subunit inactivated influenza vaccine. One entry per CDR3 protein results from TCRdb running MiXCR on the RT-PCR reads. The table records about 700,000 distinct CDR3 sequences, 15% to 19% of them present only once. This clonotype was recorded a few times. Its antigen is as yet unknown. Study-wide results and caveats: The authors proposed limited new T cell recruitment per seasonal influenza vaccination.

CDR3 size: 15 residues. Germline loops: CDR1 KGHSH, CDR2 LQKENI. V gave up 3 bases and J gave up 4 bases, with 16 bases separating them. The J gene is TRBJ2-7, the V gene TRBV18; the D gene is possibly TRBD2 (5 bases). This TCR was sampled from a man aged 50-59 years who received an inactivated influenza vaccine. Material: PBMCs from blood, obtained 11 to 12 days after vaccination. CDR3 DNA: TGTGCCAGCTCACCCGGGATCCAATCCGTTTACGAGCAGTACTTC. This encodes CASSPGIQSVYEQYF.